The next 17 T cell receptor beta chains were all read from a single sample in a study of post-analysis software for immune sequencing data. Their specific antigens are unknown. Overall study findings and caveats: Several TRBV segments (TRBV5-6, TRBV5-1 and TRBV20-1 among them) occurred more frequently in patients than in controls.

The library was made from cDNA and included unique molecular identifiers. MiXCR, applied by TCRdb to the PCR reads, yields one record per CDR3 protein. The repertoire includes roughly 540,000 distinct CDR3 sequences, under 40% of them detected once, and around 5.9% sits in the top ten. The sample was blood. These receptors all come from a girl under 18 with multiple sclerosis.

The chain is built from TRBV7-2 and TRBJ2-3, with a possible D match to TRBD2 (7 bases). Deletions cut 6 bases from V and 8 bases from J, with 21 bases between. The CDR3 length is 15 residues. Germline values: CDR1 SGHTA, CDR2 FQGNSA. CDR3 region: CASSRRGMLAGTQYF. CDR3 in DNA: TGTGCCAGCAGTCGGAGGGGGATGTTAGCGGGTACGCAGTATTTT.

The chain combines TRBV5-1 with TRBJ1-2, with D perhaps TRBD1 (6 bases). V gave up 2 bases and J gave up 4 bases, with 15 bases separating them. This CDR3 has 15 residues. Germline loops: CDR1 SGHRS, CDR2 YFSETQ. The CDR3 loop reads CASSFAGQRSYGYTF. The CDR3 coding sequence is TGCGCCAGCAGCTTCGCGGGACAACGAAGCTATGGCTACACCTTC.

The chain recombines TRBV7-9 with TRBJ1-1; D is ambiguous. The CDR3 has 16 residues. Germline V lookup: CDR1 SEHNR, CDR2 FQNEAQ (reference sequence). V was trimmed by 5 bases and J by 2 bases, leaving 18 bases between them. The CDR3 DNA reads as TGTGCCAGCAGCCCCGGCCATTACCGCCTCAACACTGAAGCTTTCTTT. It encodes CASSPGHYRLNTEAFF.

The chain's CDR3 is CASQKFNQPQHF. In DNA form, the CDR3 reads TGTGCCAGCCAGAAATTCAATCAGCCCCAGCATTTT. The V gene is TRBV2, the J gene TRBJ1-5, with no clear D. The germline CDR1 and CDR2 sequences are SNHLY and FYNNEI. Trimming took off 8 bases at V and 3 bases at J, with 8 bases between the two ends. The CDR3 contains 12 residues. Full variable domain (rest looked up from reference TRBV2 and TRBJ1-5): EPEVTQTPSHQVTQMGQEVILRCVPISNHLYFYWYRQILGQKVEFLVSFYNNEISEKSEIFDDQFSVERPDGSNFTLKIRSTKLEDSAMYFCASQKFNQPQHFGDGTRLSIL.

The rearrangement uses TRBV14 and TRBJ2-5; D might be TRBD2 (5 bases). This CDR3 spans 14 amino acids. The V gene's germline CDR1 is SGHDN and CDR2 FVKESK. The ends were cut back, 4 bases at V and 3 bases at J, with 12 bases in the middle. In DNA, the CDR3 is TGTGCCAGCAGCCCCCTGAATAGCGAAGAGACCCAGTACTTC. Protein: CASSPLNSEETQYF. The variable domain in full, with the rest retrieved from reference TRBV14 and TRBJ2-5, is EAGVTQFPSHSVIEKGQTVTLRCDPISGHDNLYWYRRVMGKEIKFLLHFVKESKQDESGMPNNRFLAERTGGTYSTLKVQPAELEDSGVYFCASSPLNSEETQYFGPGTRLLVL.

This clonotype was counted a few times. At one end, the junction sequence differs from germline, possibly due to a read error. This rearrangement joins TRBV5-1 to TRBJ2-1; perhaps D is TRBD1 or TRBD2 (5 bases each). Germline assignment: CDR1 SGHRS and CDR2 YFSETQ. CDR3 size: 14 residues. The chain's CDR3 is CASRGESSHNEQFF. The CDR3, as DNA: TGCGCCAGCAGAGGGGAGAGCTCCCACAATGAGCAGTTCTTC. Variable domain in full (rest from reference TRBV5-1 and TRBJ2-1): KAGVTQTPRYLIKTRGQQVTLSCSPISGHRSVSWYQQTPGQGLQFLFEYFSETQRNKGNFPGRFSGRQFSNSRSEMNVSTLELGDSALYLCASRGESSHNEQFFGPGTRLTVL.

In regard to this clonotype: A much larger clone lies a single base off, so this may be a read error. J is TRBJ2-7 and V is TRBV20-1; a possible D gene is TRBD1 (6 bases). The CDR3 length is 14 residues. Per germline, CDR1 DFQATT and CDR2 SNEGSKA (reference sequence). The CDR3 DNA reads as TGCAGTGTTCCACAGGGTGTAGAGCCCTACGGGCAGTACTTC. Translated, it gives CSVPQGVEPYGQYF.

This clonotype was counted a few times. The chain employs TRBV3-1 and TRBJ1-2; D is perhaps TRBD1 (5 bases). Germline CDR1 reads LGHDT; CDR2 reads YNNKEL (reference sequence). Between the trimmed V and J ends, which lost 4 bases and 12 bases, there was a span of 30 bases. This CDR3 contains 17 residues. The CDR3 loop reads CASSPHSPVRPGKENTF. CDR3 DNA sequence: TGTGCCAGCAGCCCCCATTCGCCCGTACGGCCAGGGAAGGAAAACACCTTC.

The V gene is TRBV7-6, the J gene TRBJ2-7, with D perhaps matching TRBD1 (6 bases). TRBJ2-5 matches the DNA end more closely, so the J call is doubtful. CDR3 length equals 14 residues. Germline loops: CDR1 SGHVS, CDR2 FNYEAQ. CDR3 amino acids: CASSFIQGRKTQYF. DNA for the CDR3: TGTGCCAGCAGTTTCATACAGGGTCGGAAGACCCAGTACTTC.

The chain recombines TRBV20-1 with TRBJ2-7; weak D call: TRBD2 (5 bases). The V and J ends lost 7 bases and 0 bases respectively, with 19 bases between them. CDR1 DFQATT and CDR2 SNEGSKA come from the germline V gene (reference sequence). The CDR3 totals 15 residues. This chain's CDR3 is CSVHAGQLGSYEQYF. CDR3 in DNA: TGCAGTGTCCATGCGGGCCAGCTAGGCTCCTACGAGCAGTACTTC.

The CDR3 sequence is CASSFSQGANYGYTF. Here the CDR3 DNA reads TGTGCCAGCAGCTTTTCTCAAGGAGCGAACTATGGCTACACCTTC. The rearrangement uses TRBV7-6 and TRBJ1-2; D gene uncertain. The germline V gene has CDR1 SGHVS and CDR2 FNYEAQ. CDR3 length: 15 residues. V was pared by 3 bases and J by 2 bases, with 13 bases between.

The CDR3 loop reads CSAATGDTNQPQHF. Written as DNA, the CDR3 is TGCAGTGCCGCCACTGGGGACACCAATCAGCCCCAGCATTTT. This sequence joins TRBV20-1 and TRBJ1-5; a possible D gene is TRBD1 (6 bases). This CDR3 comprises 14 residues. Germline V lookup: CDR1 DFQATT, CDR2 SNEGSKA (reference sequence). V lost 6 bases and J 3 bases, leaving 15 bases between the germline ends.

V and J are TRBV3-1 and TRBJ1-2; D ambiguous. Trimming stripped 1 base from V and 13 bases from J, with 19 bases between. From germline, CDR1 is LGHDT and CDR2 YNNKEL (reference sequence). CDR3 length equals 14 residues. The CDR3 DNA reads TGTGCCAGCAGCCAAGGAGCACCACCGGCTTTTGGCACCTTC. It translates to CASSQGAPPAFGTF.

The V gene is TRBV29-1, the J gene TRBJ2-1, with D uncertain. TRBJ2-7 matches the DNA end more closely, so the J call is doubtful. There are 11 residues in the CDR3. Per germline, CDR1 SQVTM and CDR2 ANQGSEA. The CDR3 loop reads CSVEVYNEQYF. CDR3 nucleotide sequence: TGCAGCGTTGAAGTATACAATGAGCAGTACTTC.

This chain joins TRBV7-9 and TRBJ1-2, with D unresolved. The germline V gene encodes CDR1 SEHNR and CDR2 FQNEAQ (reference sequence). CDR3 length equals 16 residues. Trimming stripped 2 bases from V and 4 bases from J, with 17 bases between. In nucleotides, the CDR3 is TGTGCCAGCAGCTTATCCGGGCGGCAAGGAAGCTATGGCTACACCTTC. This gives the protein CASSLSGRQGSYGYTF. Full variable domain (missing parts from reference TRBV7-9 and TRBJ1-2): DTGVSQNPRHKITKRGQNVTFRCDPISEHNRLYWYRQTLGQGPEFLTYFQNEAQLEKSRLLSDRFSAERPKGSFSTLEIQRTEQGDSAMYLCASSLSGRQGSYGYTFGSGTRLTVV.

The V gene is TRBV11-2, the J gene TRBJ1-5; D unclear. With 1 base removed from V and 0 bases from J, the gap between germline ends came to 7 bases. This CDR3 has 15 residues. CDR1 is SGHAT and CDR2 is FQNNGV in the germline V gene. The CDR3 is CASSLGSGSNQPQHF. The CDR3 nucleotides are TGTGCCAGCAGCTTAGGCTCCGGTAGCAATCAGCCCCAGCATTTT.

This clonotype occurred a few times. The chain carries TRBV7-9 and TRBJ2-3; 7 bases fit TRBD2. The J segment lost 4 bases and the V segment lost 5 bases, leaving 9 bases of the junction unmatched. The CDR3 has 15 residues. The V gene's germline CDR1 is SEHNR and CDR2 FQNEAQ (reference sequence). The DNA of the CDR3 is TGTGCCAGCAGCCATGCTAGCGGTGCCTCAGATACGCAGTATTTT. It is translated as CASSHASGASDTQYF.